This TCR beta chain was obtained from a study of control samples from healthy donors and cancer patients. Trimming took off 7 bases at V and 7 bases at J, with 17 bases between the two ends. The CDR3 runs 14 residues. Germline CDR1 WNHNN, CDR2 SYGVQD (reference sequence). Measured with immunoSEQ multiplex PCR; TCRdb has only the in-frame clones, and not every one. The data show some 150,000 clones, with around 94% seen just once and around 14% held by the top ten. The TCR originated in a man in his forties in good health. The chain couples TRBV10-1 to TRBJ2-1; D is possibly TRBD1 or TRBD2 (6 bases each). Sequencing input: blood. The CDR3 region is CASTESQGTNEQFF. CDR3 DNA: TGCGCCAGCACCGAGTCCCAGGGGACTAATGAGCAGTTCTTC.